The clone carrying this T cell receptor (beta chain) appeared a few times. Its antigen is as yet unknown. Trimming left V 4 bases short and J 4 bases short, with 14 bases between. In germline, CDR1 is MDHEN, CDR2 SYDVKM. The CDR3 sequence is 15 residues long. Naive CD4+ T cells were purified with Tregs depleted by CD25. Each CDR3 protein is one row after TCRdb ran MiXCR on the 5' RACE reads. The table includes some 54,000 distinct CDR3 sequences, roughly 15% detected once. Study-wide results and limits: Greatest tumor Treg TCR overlap was with tumor naive CD4+ cells.

The sequencing input was naive CD4+ T cells sorted from blood. Sample subset: naive CD4+ T cells, CD4+CD45RA+CD25-. This TCR was recovered from a female donor with breast cancer. The rearrangement links TRBV28 to TRBJ1-5; unclear D gene. Here the CDR3 DNA reads TGTGCCAGCAGTTCGGGATTCATGGGAAATCAGCCCCAGCATTTT. This encodes CASSSGFMGNQPQHF. The variable domain in full, with the rest retrieved from reference TRBV28 and TRBJ1-5, is DVKVTQSSRYLVKRTGEKVFLECVQDMDHENMFWYRQDPGLGLRLIYFSYDVKMKEKGDIPEGYSVSREKKERFSLILESASTNQTSMYLCASSSGFMGNQPQHFGDGTRLSIL.